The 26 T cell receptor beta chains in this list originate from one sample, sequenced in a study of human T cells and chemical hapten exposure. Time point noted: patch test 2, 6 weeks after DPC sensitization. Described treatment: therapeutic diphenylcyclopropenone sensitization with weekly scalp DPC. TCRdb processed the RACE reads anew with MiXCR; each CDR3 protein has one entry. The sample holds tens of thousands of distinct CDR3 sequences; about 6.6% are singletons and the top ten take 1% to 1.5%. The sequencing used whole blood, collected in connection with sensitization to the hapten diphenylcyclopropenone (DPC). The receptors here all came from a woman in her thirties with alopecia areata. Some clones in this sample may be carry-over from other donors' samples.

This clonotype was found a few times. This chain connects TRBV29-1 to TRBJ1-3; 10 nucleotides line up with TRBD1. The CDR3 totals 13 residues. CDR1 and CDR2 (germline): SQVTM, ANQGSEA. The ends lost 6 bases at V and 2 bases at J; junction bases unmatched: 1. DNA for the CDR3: TGCAGCGTGACAGGGGGCCCTGGAAACACCATATATTTT. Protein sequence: CSVTGGPGNTIYF.

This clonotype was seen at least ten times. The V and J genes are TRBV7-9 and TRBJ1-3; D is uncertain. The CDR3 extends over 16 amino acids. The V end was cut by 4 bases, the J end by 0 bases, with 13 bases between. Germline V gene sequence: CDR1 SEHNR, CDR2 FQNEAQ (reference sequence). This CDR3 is CASSSRGPSSGNTIYF. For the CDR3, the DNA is TGTGCCAGCAGCTCCCGAGGCCCGAGCTCTGGAAACACCATATATTTT.

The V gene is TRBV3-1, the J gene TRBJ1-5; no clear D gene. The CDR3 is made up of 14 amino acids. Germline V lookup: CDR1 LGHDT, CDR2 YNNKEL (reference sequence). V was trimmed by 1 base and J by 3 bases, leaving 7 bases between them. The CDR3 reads CASSQGSNNQPQHF. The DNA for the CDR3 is TGTGCCAGCAGCCAAGGCTCCAACAATCAGCCCCAGCATTTT.

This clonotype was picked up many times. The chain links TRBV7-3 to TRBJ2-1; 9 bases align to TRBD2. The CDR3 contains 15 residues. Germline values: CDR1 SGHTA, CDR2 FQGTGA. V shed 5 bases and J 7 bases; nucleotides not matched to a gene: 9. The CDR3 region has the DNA TGTGCCAGCAGCAATAGCGGGGGAACAGGGAATGAGCAGTTCTTC. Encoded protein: CASSNSGGTGNEQFF. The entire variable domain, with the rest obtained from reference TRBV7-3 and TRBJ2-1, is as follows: GAGVSQTPSNKVTEKGKYVELRCDPISGHTALYWYRQSLGQGPEFLIYFQGTGAADDSGLPNDRFFAVRPEGSVSTLKIQRTERGDSAVYLCASSNSGGTGNEQFFGPGTRLTVL.

The CDR3 DNA reads as TGTGCCAGCAGCTTATCCGGGGGGGGCCATGGCTACACCTTC. Its translation is CASSLSGGGHGYTF. The chain links TRBV11-1 to TRBJ1-2, with D possibly TRBD1 on 6 matching bases. CDR3 length: 14 amino acids. V lost 2 bases to trimming and J lost 6 bases, with 13 bases between them. Germline CDR1 is SGHAT and CDR2 is FQDESV (reference sequence).

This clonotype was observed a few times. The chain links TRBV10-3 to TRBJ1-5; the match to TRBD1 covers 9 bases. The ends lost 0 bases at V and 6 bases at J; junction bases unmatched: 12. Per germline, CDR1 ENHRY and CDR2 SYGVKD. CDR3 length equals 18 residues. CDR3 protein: CAISESGTGSNPGQPQHF. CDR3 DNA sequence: TGTGCCATCAGTGAGTCCGGGACAGGGAGCAACCCGGGTCAGCCCCAGCATTTT.

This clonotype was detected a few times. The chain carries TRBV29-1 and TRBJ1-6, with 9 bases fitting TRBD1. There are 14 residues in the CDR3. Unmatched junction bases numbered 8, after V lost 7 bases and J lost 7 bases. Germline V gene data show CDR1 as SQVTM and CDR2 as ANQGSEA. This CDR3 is CSATTGTGNSPLHF. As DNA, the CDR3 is TGCAGCGCAACCACCGGGACAGGGAATTCACCCCTCCACTTT.

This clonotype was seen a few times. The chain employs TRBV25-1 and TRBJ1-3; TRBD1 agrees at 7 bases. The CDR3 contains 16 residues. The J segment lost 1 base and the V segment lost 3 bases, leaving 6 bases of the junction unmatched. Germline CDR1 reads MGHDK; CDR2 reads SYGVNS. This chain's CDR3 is CASSDSGTDSGNTIYF. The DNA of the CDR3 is TGTGCCAGCAGTGATTCCGGGACAGATTCTGGAAACACCATATATTTT.

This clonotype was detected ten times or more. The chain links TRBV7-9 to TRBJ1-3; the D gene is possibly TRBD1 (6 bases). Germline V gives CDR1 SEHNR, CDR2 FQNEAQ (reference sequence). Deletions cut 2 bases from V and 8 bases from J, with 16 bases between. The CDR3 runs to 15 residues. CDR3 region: CASSLLSGAVDTIYF. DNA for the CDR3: TGTGCCAGCAGCTTACTCTCAGGGGCGGTGGACACCATATATTTT.

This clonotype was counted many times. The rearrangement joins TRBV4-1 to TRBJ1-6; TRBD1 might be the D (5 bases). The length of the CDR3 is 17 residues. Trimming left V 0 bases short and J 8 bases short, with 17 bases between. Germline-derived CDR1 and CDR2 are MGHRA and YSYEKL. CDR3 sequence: CASSQDLVGLADSPLHF. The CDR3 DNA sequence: TGCGCCAGCAGCCAAGATCTCGTGGGGCTGGCGGATTCACCCCTCCACTTT.

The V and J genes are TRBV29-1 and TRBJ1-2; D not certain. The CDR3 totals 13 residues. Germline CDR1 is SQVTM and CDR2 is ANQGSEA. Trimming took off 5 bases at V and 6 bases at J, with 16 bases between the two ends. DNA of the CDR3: TGCAGCGTTACACCCTTGAGGTTGGATGGCTACACCTTC. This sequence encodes CSVTPLRLDGYTF.

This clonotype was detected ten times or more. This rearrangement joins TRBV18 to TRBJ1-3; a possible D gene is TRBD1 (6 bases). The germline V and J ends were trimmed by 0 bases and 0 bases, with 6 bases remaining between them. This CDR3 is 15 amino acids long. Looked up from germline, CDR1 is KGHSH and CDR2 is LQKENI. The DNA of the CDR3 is TGTGCCAGCTCACCACCGGACAGCTCTGGAAACACCATATATTTT. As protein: CASSPPDSSGNTIYF.

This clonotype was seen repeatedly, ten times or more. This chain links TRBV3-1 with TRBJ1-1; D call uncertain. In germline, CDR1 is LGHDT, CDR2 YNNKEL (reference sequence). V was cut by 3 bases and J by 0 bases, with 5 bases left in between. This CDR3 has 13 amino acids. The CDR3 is CASSQGMNTEAFF. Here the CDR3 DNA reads TGTGCCAGCAGCCAGGGAATGAACACTGAAGCTTTCTTT.

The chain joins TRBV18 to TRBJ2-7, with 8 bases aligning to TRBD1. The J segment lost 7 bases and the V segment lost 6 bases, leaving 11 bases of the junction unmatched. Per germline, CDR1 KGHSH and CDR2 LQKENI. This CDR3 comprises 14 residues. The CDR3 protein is CASSGGQACREQYF. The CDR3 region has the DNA TGTGCCAGCTCGGGGGGACAGGCCTGCCGTGAGCAGTACTTC.

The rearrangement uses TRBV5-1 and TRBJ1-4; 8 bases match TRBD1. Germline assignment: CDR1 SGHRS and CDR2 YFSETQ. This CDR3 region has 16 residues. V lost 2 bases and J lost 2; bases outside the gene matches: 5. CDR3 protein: CASSFDGQGTNEKLFF. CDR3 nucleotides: TGCGCCAGCAGCTTTGACGGACAGGGTACTAATGAAAAACTGTTTTTT. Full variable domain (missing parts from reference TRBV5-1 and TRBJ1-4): KAGVTQTPRYLIKTRGQQVTLSCSPISGHRSVSWYQQTPGQGLQFLFEYFSETQRNKGNFPGRFSGRQFSNSRSEMNVSTLELGDSALYLCASSFDGQGTNEKLFFGSGTQLSVL.

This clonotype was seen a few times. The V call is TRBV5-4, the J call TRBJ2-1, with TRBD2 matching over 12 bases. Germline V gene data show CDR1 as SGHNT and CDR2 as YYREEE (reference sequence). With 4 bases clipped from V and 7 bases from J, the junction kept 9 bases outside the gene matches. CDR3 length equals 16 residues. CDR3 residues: CASSIFGTSGLNEQFF. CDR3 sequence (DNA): TGTGCCAGCAGCATCTTTGGGACTAGCGGGCTGAATGAGCAGTTCTTC.

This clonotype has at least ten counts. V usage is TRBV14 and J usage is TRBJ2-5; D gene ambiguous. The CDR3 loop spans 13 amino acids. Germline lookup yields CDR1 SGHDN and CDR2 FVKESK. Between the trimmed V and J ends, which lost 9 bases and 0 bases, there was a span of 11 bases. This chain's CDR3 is CASSGRNQETQYF. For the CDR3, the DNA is TGTGCCAGTTCAGGACGGAACCAAGAGACCCAGTACTTC.

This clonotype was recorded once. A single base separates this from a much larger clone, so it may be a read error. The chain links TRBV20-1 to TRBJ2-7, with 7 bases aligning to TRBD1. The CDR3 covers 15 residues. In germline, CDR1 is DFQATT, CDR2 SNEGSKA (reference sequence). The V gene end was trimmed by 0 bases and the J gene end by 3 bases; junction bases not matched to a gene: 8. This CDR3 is CSARDWDRSIYEQYF. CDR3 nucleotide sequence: TGCAGTGCTAGAGATTGGGACAGATCCATCTACGAGCAGTACTTC.

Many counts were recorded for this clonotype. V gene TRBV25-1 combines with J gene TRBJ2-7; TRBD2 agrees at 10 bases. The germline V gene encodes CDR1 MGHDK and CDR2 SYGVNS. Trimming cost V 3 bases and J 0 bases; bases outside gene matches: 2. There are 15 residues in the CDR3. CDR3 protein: CASSDLAGASYEQYF. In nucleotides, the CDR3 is TGTGCCAGCAGTGATCTAGCGGGGGCCTCCTACGAGCAGTACTTC.

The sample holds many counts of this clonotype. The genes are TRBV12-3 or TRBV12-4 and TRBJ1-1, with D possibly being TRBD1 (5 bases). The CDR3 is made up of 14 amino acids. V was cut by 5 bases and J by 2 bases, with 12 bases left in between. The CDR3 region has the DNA TGTGCCAGCAGTCCGGACGGGACCAACACTGAAGCTTTCTTT. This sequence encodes CASSPDGTNTEAFF.

DNA for the CDR3: TGTGCCAGCAGTTTACTGGAGGCAGCTTTCTTT. It encodes CASSLLEAAFF. The chain links TRBV12-3 or TRBV12-4 to TRBJ1-1; D not resolved. The CDR3 runs 11 residues. V was pared by 2 bases and J by 10 bases, with 8 bases between.

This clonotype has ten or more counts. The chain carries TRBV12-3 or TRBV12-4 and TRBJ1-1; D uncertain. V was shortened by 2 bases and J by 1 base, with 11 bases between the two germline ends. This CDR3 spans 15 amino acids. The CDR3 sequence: CASSLFPLKNTEAFF. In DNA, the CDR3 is TGTGCCAGCAGTTTATTTCCCTTGAAGAACACTGAAGCTTTCTTT.

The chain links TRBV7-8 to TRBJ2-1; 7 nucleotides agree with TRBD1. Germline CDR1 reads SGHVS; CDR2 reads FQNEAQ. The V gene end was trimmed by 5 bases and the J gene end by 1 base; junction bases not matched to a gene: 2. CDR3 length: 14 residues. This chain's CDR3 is CASSMDRSYNEQFF. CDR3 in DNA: TGTGCCAGCAGCATGGACAGGTCCTACAATGAGCAGTTCTTC.

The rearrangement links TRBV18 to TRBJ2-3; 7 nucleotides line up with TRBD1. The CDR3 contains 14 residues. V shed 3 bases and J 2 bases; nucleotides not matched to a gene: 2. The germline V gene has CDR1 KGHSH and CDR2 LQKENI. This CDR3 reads CASSPGQLTDTQYF. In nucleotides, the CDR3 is TGTGCCAGCTCACCGGGACAGCTCACAGATACGCAGTATTTT. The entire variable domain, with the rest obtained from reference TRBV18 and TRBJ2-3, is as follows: NAGVMQNPRHLVRRRGQEARLRCSPMKGHSHVYWYRQLPEEGLKFMVYLQKENIIDESGMPKERFSAEFPKEGPSILRIQQVVRGDSAAYFCASSPGQLTDTQYFGPGTRLTVL.

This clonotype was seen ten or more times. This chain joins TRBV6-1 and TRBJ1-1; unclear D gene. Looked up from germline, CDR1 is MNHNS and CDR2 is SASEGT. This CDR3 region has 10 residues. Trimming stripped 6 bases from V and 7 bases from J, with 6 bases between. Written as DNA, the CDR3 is TGTGCCAGCAGCGTAATTGAAGCTTTCTTT. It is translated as CASSVIEAFF.

The CDR3 region is CASSQGQGYSQPQHF. The CDR3, as DNA: TGTGCCAGCAGTCAAGGACAGGGATATAGTCAGCCCCAGCATTTT. The chain joins TRBV6-5 to TRBJ1-5, with 8 bases lining up with TRBD1. The CDR3 sequence is 15 residues long. V lost 5 bases to trimming and J lost 6 bases; unmatched junction nucleotides: 9. The germline gives CDR1 MNHEY, CDR2 SVGAGI.